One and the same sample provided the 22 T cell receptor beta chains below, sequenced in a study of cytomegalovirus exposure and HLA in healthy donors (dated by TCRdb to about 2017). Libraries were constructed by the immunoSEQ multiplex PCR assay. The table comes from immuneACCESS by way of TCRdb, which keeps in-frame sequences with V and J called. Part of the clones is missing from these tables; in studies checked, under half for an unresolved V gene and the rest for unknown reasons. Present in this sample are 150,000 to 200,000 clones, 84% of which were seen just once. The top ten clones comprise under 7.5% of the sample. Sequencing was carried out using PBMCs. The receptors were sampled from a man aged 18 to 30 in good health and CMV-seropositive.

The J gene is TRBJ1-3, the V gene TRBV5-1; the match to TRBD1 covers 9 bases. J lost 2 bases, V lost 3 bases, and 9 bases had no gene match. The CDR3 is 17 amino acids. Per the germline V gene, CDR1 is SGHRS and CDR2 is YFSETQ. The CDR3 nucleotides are TGCGCCAGCAGCTCGGGGACAGGGCTTGGGGCTGGAAACACCATATATTTT. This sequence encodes CASSSGTGLGAGNTIYF.

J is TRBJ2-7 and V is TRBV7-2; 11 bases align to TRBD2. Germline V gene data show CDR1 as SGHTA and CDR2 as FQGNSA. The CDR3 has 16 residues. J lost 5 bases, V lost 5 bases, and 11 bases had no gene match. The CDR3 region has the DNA TGTGCCAGCAGCCCAACTACTAGCGGGAGAGGAAACGAGCAGTACTTC. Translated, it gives CASSPTTSGRGNEQYF.

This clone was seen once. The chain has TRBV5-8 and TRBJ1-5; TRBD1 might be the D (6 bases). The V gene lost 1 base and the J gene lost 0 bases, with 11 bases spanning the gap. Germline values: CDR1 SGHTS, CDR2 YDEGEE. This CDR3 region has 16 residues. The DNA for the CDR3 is TGTGCCAGCAGCTTGTTGGGGACAAATAGCAATCAGCCCCAGCATTTT. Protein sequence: CASSLLGTNSNQPQHF.

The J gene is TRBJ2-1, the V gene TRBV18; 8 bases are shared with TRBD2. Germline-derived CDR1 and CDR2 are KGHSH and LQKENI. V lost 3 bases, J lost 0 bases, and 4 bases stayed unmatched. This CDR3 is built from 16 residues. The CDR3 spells CASSPLLAASYNEQFF. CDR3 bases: TGTGCCAGCTCACCCCTACTAGCGGCCTCCTACAATGAGCAGTTCTTC.

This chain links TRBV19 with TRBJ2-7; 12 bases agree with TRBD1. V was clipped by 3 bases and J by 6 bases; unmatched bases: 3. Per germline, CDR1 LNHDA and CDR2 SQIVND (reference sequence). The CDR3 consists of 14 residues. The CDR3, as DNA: TGTGCCAGTAGTATTGGGACAGGGGGCGTCGAGCAGTACTTC. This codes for CASSIGTGGVEQYF.

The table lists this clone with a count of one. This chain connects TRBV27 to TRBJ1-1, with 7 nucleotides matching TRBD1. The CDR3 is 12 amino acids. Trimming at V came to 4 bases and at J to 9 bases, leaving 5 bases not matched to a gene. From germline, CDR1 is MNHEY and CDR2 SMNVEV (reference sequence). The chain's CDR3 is CASSYRGRKAFF. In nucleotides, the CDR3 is TGTGCCAGCAGTTACAGGGGAAGGAAAGCTTTCTTT.

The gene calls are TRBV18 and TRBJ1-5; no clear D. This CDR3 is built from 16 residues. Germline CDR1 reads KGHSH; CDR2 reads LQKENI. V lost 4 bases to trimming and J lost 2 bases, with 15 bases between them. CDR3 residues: CASSLRPGEGNQPQHF. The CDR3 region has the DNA TGTGCCAGCTCACTTCGCCCGGGAGAAGGCAATCAGCCCCAGCATTTT.

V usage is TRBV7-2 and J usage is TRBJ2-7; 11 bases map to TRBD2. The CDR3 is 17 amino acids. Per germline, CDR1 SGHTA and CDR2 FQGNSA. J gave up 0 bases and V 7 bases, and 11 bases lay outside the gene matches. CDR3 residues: CASTPSGRPLSSYEQYF. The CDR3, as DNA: TGTGCCAGCACCCCTAGCGGGAGGCCCCTTAGCTCCTACGAGCAGTACTTC.

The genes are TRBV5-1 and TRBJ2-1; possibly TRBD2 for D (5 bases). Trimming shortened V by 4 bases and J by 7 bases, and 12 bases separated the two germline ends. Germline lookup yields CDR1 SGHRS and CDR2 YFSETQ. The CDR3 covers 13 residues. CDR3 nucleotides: TGCGCCAGCAGCCCCCGCGGGCCGAATGAGCAGTTCTTC. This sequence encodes CASSPRGPNEQFF.

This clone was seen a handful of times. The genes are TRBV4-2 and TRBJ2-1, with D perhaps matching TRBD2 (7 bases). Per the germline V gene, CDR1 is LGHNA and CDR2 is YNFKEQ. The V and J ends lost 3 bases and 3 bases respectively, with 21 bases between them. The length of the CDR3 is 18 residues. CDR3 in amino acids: CASSQQAGIRGGYNEQFF. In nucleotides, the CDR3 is TGTGCCAGCAGCCAGCAAGCGGGGATAAGGGGGGGCTACAATGAGCAGTTCTTC.

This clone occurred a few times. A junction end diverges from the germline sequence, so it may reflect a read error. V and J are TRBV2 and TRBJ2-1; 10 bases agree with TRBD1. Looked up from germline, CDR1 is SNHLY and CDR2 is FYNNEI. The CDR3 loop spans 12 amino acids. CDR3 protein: CASSAAGTGVVF. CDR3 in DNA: TGTGCCAGCAGTGCCGCCGGGACAGGGGTGGTCTTC.

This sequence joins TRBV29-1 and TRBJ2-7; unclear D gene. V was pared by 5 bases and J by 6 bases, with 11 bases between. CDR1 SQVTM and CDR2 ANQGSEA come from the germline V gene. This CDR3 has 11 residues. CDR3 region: CSVLIAAEQYF. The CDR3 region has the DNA TGCAGCGTTCTCATAGCCGCCGAGCAGTACTTC.

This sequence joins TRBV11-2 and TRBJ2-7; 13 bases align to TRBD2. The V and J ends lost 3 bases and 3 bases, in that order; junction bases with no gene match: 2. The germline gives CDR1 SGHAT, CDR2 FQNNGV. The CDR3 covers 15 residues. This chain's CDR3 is CASSFGTSGNYEQYF. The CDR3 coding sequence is TGTGCCAGCAGCTTCGGGACTAGCGGGAACTACGAGCAGTACTTC.

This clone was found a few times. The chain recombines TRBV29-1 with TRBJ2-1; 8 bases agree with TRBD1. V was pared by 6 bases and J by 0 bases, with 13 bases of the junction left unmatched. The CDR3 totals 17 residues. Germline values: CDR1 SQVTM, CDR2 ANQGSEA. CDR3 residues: CSVAGTGPSSSYNEQFF. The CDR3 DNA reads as TGCAGCGTGGCCGGGACAGGTCCCTCCAGCTCCTACAATGAGCAGTTCTTC.

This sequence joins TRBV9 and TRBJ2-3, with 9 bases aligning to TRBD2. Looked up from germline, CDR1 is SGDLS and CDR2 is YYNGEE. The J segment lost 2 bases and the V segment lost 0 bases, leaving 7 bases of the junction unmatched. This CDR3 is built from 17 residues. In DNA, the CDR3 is TGTGCCAGCAGCGTAGCCGGCGGCGGGAGGGCCACAGATACGCAGTATTTT. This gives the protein CASSVAGGGRATDTQYF.

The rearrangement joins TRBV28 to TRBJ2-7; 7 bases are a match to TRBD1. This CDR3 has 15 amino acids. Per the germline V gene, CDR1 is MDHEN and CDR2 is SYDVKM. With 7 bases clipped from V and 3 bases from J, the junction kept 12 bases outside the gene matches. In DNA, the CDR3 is TGTGCCAGCACCGGGTGGACAGGCGGAGGCTACGAGCAGTACTTC. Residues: CASTGWTGGGYEQYF.

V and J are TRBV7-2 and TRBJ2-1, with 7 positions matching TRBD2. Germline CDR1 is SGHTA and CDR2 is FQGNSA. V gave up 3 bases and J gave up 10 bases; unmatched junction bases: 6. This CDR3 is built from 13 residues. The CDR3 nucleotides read TGTGCCAGCAGCTTGCATGCGGGAGTCGAGCAGTTCTTC. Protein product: CASSLHAGVEQFF.

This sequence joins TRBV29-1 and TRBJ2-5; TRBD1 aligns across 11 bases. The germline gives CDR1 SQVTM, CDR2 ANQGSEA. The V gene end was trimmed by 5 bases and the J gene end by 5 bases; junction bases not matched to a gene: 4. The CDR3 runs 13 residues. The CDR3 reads CSVWDRGYETQYF. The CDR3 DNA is TGCAGCGTTTGGGACAGGGGGTACGAGACCCAGTACTTC.

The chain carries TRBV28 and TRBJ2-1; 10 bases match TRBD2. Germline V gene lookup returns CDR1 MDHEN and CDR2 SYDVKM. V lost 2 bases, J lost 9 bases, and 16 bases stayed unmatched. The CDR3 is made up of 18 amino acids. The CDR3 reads CASSLRLVLAGKGGEQFF. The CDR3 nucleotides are TGTGCCAGCAGTTTAAGATTGGTACTAGCGGGAAAGGGAGGTGAGCAGTTCTTC.

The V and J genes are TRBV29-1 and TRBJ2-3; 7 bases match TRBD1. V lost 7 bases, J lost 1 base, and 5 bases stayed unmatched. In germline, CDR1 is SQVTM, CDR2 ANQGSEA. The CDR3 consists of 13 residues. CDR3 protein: CSGQGGGTDTQYF. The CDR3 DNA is TGCAGCGGACAGGGTGGAGGCACAGATACGCAGTATTTT.

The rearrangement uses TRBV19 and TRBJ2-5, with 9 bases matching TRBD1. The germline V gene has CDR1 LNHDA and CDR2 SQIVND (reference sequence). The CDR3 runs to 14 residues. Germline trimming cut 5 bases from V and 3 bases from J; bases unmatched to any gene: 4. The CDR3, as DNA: TGTGCCAGTAGTCCCCGGGACAGGGAAGAGACCCAGTACTTC. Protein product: CASSPRDREETQYF.

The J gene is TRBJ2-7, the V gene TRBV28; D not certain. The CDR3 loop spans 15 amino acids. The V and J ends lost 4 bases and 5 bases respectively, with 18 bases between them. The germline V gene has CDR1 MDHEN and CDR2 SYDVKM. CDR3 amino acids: CASSSSLAENNEQYF. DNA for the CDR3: TGTGCCAGCAGTTCCAGTCTCGCGGAAAACAACGAGCAGTACTTC.